This TCR beta chain comes out of a study of immune characterization of retroperitoneal liposarcoma. By proportion, this clonotype is medium-sized (0.01 to 0.1%). TCRdb re-called the PCR reads through MiXCR, storing one row per CDR3 protein. The sample holds 10,000 to 12,000 distinct CDR3 sequences, around 30% seen once. In germline, CDR1 is SGHTA, CDR2 FQGNSA. This CDR3 is 17 amino acids long. Deletions cut 0 bases from V and 1 base from J, with 15 bases between. The V and J genes are TRBV7-2 and TRBJ2-5, with D maybe TRBD2 (6 bases). The TCR originated in a male donor with retroperitoneal liposarcoma. Sequencing was carried out using tumor tissue. CDR3 in amino acids: CASSLARLVRAQETQYF. The CDR3 DNA reads as TGTGCCAGCAGCTTAGCGAGACTAGTTAGGGCCCAAGAGACCCAGTACTTC.